What follows describes a single TCR beta chain. Its antigen is not known. Individual cDNA molecules were tagged with unique molecular identifiers, the study reported. TCRdb reanalysed the 5' RACE reads using MiXCR and keeps one entry per CDR3 protein. The data contain some 33,000 distinct CDR3 sequences, less than 7% of them singletons. This sample is drawn from a study of early T cells in non-severe SARS-CoV-2 infection. Study-level information: Alpha and beta chains were unpaired, from unsorted whole-blood bulk RNA.

Study conclusions and caveats: VDJdb-based matching was biased toward anti-spike CD8 responses and missed private and CD4 specificities.

V lost 3 bases, J lost 7 bases, and 5 bases stayed unmatched. This CDR3 region has 14 residues. The TCR originated in an adult who was a healthcare worker with PCR-confirmed SARS-CoV-2 infection or an uninfected control (not recorded which). Source material: whole blood. The V gene is TRBV12-3 or TRBV12-4, the J gene TRBJ2-3; 9 nucleotides align to TRBD2. The CDR3, as DNA: TGTGCCAGCAGTTTTCGCGGGGGGGGAAATACGCAGTATTTT. It encodes CASSFRGGGNTQYF.